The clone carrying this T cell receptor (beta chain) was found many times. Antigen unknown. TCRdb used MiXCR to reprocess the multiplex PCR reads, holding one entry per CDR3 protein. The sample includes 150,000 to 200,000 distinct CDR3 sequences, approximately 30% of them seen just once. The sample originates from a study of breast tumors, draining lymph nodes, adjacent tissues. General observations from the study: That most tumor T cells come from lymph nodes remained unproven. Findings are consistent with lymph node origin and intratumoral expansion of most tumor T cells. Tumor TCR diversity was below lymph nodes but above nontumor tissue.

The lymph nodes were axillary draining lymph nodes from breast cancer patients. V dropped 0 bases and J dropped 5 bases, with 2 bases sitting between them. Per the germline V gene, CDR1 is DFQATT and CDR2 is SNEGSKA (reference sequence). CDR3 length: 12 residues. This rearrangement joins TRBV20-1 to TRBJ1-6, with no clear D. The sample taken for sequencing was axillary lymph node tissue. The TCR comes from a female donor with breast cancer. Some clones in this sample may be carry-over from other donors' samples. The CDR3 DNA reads TGCAGTGCTAGAGACAATAATTCACCCCTCCACTTT. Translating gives CSARDNNSPLHF.